This TCR beta chain was captured by sequencing in a study of T-cell reconstitution after alpha-beta-depleted transplantation in children. Per germline, CDR1 MNHEY and CDR2 SVGEGT. The CDR3 covers 17 residues. The V end was cut by 2 bases, the J end by 0 bases, with 11 bases between. Library preparation (for TCRbeta) was performed with unique molecular identifiers. Via MiXCR, TCRdb re-called the PCR reads, giving one row per CDR3 protein. The table shows around 480,000 distinct CDR3 sequences, with approximately 29% occurring only once. V usage is TRBV6-2 or TRBV6-3 and J usage is TRBJ2-6; possible D gene TRBD2, 5 bases. The sequenced sample was PBMCs from the stem cell graft donor, obtained from the stem cell graft. This clonotype was sampled from a human donor who donated a stem cell graft to a child with aplastic anemia. The CDR3 sequence: CASSYGGFTSGANVLTF. In DNA, the CDR3 is TGTGCCAGCAGTTACGGCGGGTTTACCTCTGGGGCCAACGTCCTGACTTTC.